The next 20 T cell receptor beta chains were all read from a single sample in a study of cytomegalovirus exposure and HLA in healthy donors. PCR employed 60 Vbeta and 13 Jbeta primers. Only in-frame clones appear in the TCRdb table, and some are missing; sequencing was by immunoSEQ multiplex PCR. This table holds about 140,000 clones. The sequencing sample was made of PBMCs. The receptors originated from a man aged 35 to 55 in good health and CMV-seronegative.

The V gene is TRBV4-1, the J gene TRBJ2-7; 8 bases match TRBD2. Trimming took 1 base from V and 4 from J; bases not matched to a gene: 3. Looked up from germline, CDR1 is MGHRA and CDR2 is YSYEKL. This CDR3 spans 14 amino acids. The CDR3 loop reads CASSQAAGAYEQYF. CDR3 coding DNA: TGCGCCAGCAGCCAAGCAGCGGGGGCTTACGAGCAGTACTTC.

The rearrangement joins TRBV5-6 to TRBJ2-5; TRBD2 matches 11 bases. Germline V gene data show CDR1 as SGHDT and CDR2 as YYEEEE. Trimming cost V 2 bases and J 2 bases; bases outside gene matches: 2. The CDR3 runs to 15 residues. Here the CDR3 reads CASSFGLAGQETQYF. Written as DNA, the CDR3 is TGTGCCAGCAGCTTCGGACTAGCGGGTCAAGAGACCCAGTACTTC.

V usage is TRBV12-5 and J usage is TRBJ2-7; TRBD2 might be the D (6 bases). CDR1 LGHNT and CDR2 FRNRAP come from the germline V gene. The V gene lost 4 bases and the J gene lost 4 bases, with 17 bases spanning the gap. CDR3 length: 15 residues. The CDR3 bases are TGTGCTAGTGGTTCAGGGAGGCCCGGGTTTTACGAGCAGTACTTC. Encoded protein: CASGSGRPGFYEQYF.

The chain links TRBV7-5 to TRBJ1-5; the table gives TRBD1 as D, unverified against the DNA. TRBV7-5 is an annotated pseudogene. CDR3 length: 14 residues. The CDR3 nucleotides are TGTGCCAGAAGCTTGTCAGGTAGCAATCAGCCCCAGCATTTT. Protein product: CARSLSGSNQPQHF.

The chain joins TRBV6-5 to TRBJ1-1; D unclear. Germline assignment: CDR1 MNHEY and CDR2 SVGAGI. The CDR3 length is 13 residues. V was pared by 6 bases and J by 2 bases, with 10 bases between. The CDR3 reads CASSLYRNTEAFF. The CDR3, as DNA: TGTGCCAGCAGCCTATATCGAAACACTGAAGCTTTCTTT.

The J gene is TRBJ2-7, the V gene TRBV4-1, with 7 bases aligning to TRBD1. Per the germline V gene, CDR1 is MGHRA and CDR2 is YSYEKL. CDR3 length: 14 residues. Trimming cost V 4 bases and J 0 bases; bases outside gene matches: 3. This CDR3 is CASSPGQLSYEQYF. The CDR3, as DNA: TGCGCCAGCAGCCCGGGACAGCTCTCCTACGAGCAGTACTTC.

This chain links TRBV6-5 with TRBJ2-7; 8 bases are shared with TRBD1. The CDR3 extends over 14 amino acids. J lost 1 base, V lost 8 bases, and 7 bases had no gene match. CDR1 is MNHEY, CDR2 SVGAGI, per germline. The CDR3 loop reads CASGSTGGSYEQYF. The CDR3 DNA reads TGTGCCAGCGGGTCAACAGGGGGATCCTACGAGCAGTACTTC.

Regarding this clone: One end of the junction fails to match germline, which may point to a read error. Written as DNA, the CDR3 is TGCGCCAGCAGCGGAACTAGCGGGGGGGCCGGGGAGCTGCTTTTT. Encoded protein: CASSGTSGGAGELLF. The chain uses TRBV5-1 and TRBJ2-2; 13 bases line up with TRBD2. This CDR3 comprises 15 residues. CDR1 is SGHRS and CDR2 is YFSETQ in the germline V gene.

This chain's CDR3 is CASSLDGGGGDEKLFF. In nucleotides, the CDR3 is TGTGCCAGCAGCTTGGATGGGGGAGGAGGGGATGAAAAACTGTTTTTT. The rearrangement links TRBV5-4 to TRBJ1-4, with TRBD1 as a possible D gene (5 bases). The CDR3 sequence is 16 residues long. Trimming removed 0 bases at V and 6 bases at J, with 15 bases between. Germline V gives CDR1 SGHNT, CDR2 YYREEE (reference sequence).

V is TRBV7-2 and J is TRBJ1-6; no definite D call. Per the germline V gene, CDR1 is SGHTA and CDR2 is FQGNSA. V was pared by 2 bases and J by 6 bases, with 14 bases between. The CDR3 sequence is 16 residues long. The CDR3 bases are TGTGCCAGCAGCTTAATTGGCGGCCCGGGTAATTCACCCCTCCACTTT. Translating it yields CASSLIGGPGNSPLHF.

This sequence joins TRBV5-1 and TRBJ2-1; 12 bases align to TRBD2. The germline V gene encodes CDR1 SGHRS and CDR2 YFSETQ. CDR3 length equals 16 residues. With V trimmed by 5 bases and J by 1 base, 4 bases remained unmatched. This CDR3 is CASSTSGGYSYNEQFF. The CDR3 nucleotides read TGCGCCAGCAGTACTAGCGGGGGGTATTCCTACAATGAGCAGTTCTTC.

The chain combines TRBV28 with TRBJ1-2; no clear D gene. Germline lookup yields CDR1 MDHEN and CDR2 SYDVKM. The length of the CDR3 is 11 residues. Trimming took 10 bases from V and 5 from J, leaving 11 bases between them. The CDR3 loop reads CATRGLYGYTF. The CDR3, as DNA: TGTGCCACAAGAGGGCTTTATGGCTACACCTTC.

The V gene is TRBV10-3, the J gene TRBJ2-1; 11 bases align to TRBD2. Per germline, CDR1 ENHRY and CDR2 SYGVKD. The CDR3 has 15 amino acids. The trim removed 4 bases at V and 5 bases at J, leaving 4 bases unmatched. The CDR3 coding sequence is TGTGCCATCAGTGCTAGCGGGGGGCCTAACAATGAGCAGTTCTTC. Residues: CAISASGGPNNEQFF.

This chain connects TRBV10-3 to TRBJ2-3; TRBD2 aligns across 8 bases. Germline V gene data show CDR1 as ENHRY and CDR2 as SYGVKD. Trimming at V came to 9 bases and at J to 2 bases, leaving 4 bases not matched to a gene. The CDR3 runs 13 residues. CDR3: CAIAGGLTDTQYF. The CDR3 DNA follows: TGTGCCATTGCGGGGGGACTCACAGATACGCAGTATTTT.

The chain is built from TRBV6-1 and TRBJ1-4; 7 bases align to TRBD1. V lost 5 bases to trimming and J lost 9 bases; unmatched junction nucleotides: 9. The CDR3 extends over 14 amino acids. Germline CDR1 is MNHNS and CDR2 is SASEGT. CDR3 residues: CASSSPDRDKKLFF. CDR3 in DNA: TGTGCCAGCAGTTCCCCAGACAGGGATAAAAAACTGTTTTTT.

The chain has TRBV5-4 and TRBJ1-2; weak D call: TRBD1 (5 bases). The CDR3 loop spans 13 amino acids. CDR1 is SGHNT, CDR2 YYREEE, per germline (reference sequence). Trimming shortened V by 1 base and J by 4 bases, and 8 bases separated the two germline ends. The CDR3 sequence is CASSLQGGYGYTF. The CDR3, as DNA: TGTGCCAGCAGCTTGCAGGGCGGCTATGGCTACACCTTC.

The chain recombines TRBV11-2 with TRBJ2-3; TRBD1 aligns across 8 bases. J lost 1 base, V lost 4 bases, and 4 bases had no gene match. Per germline, CDR1 SGHAT and CDR2 FQNNGV. The CDR3 loop spans 15 amino acids. The CDR3 here is CASSSGTGGTDTQYF. As DNA, the CDR3 is TGTGCCAGCAGCTCAGGGACAGGTGGCACAGATACGCAGTATTTT. Drawing the rest from reference TRBV11-2 and TRBJ2-3, the complete variable domain is EAGVAQSPRYKIIEKRQSVAFWCNPISGHATLYWYQQILGQGPKLLIQFQNNGVVDDSQLPKDRFSAERLKGVDSTLKIQPAKLEDSAVYLCASSSGTGGTDTQYFGPGTRLTVL.

The chain uses TRBV6-1 and TRBJ1-5; a weak D match, TRBD1 (6 bases). The ends were cut back, 4 bases at V and 0 bases at J, with 10 bases in the middle. Germline V gives CDR1 MNHNS, CDR2 SASEGT. The CDR3 consists of 15 residues. In nucleotides, the CDR3 is TGTGCCAGCAGTGCAGGGACAAATAGCAATCAGCCCCAGCATTTT. This gives the protein CASSAGTNSNQPQHF.

The chain links TRBV9 to TRBJ1-4; D perhaps matches TRBD1 (6 bases). Germline CDR1 SGDLS, CDR2 YYNGEE. V gave up 0 bases and J gave up 8 bases, with 17 bases separating them. The CDR3 loop spans 16 amino acids. The CDR3 DNA follows: TGTGCCAGCAGCGTAGCTGGGGGCGCAGGGCAAGAAAAACTGTTTTTT. As protein: CASSVAGGAGQEKLFF.

The J gene is TRBJ2-1, the V gene TRBV4-1, with D possibly being TRBD1 (6 bases). CDR3 length equals 13 residues. Germline CDR1 and CDR2: MGHRA and YSYEKL. V was shortened by 6 bases and J by 7 bases, with 13 bases between the two germline ends. CDR3 sequence: CASSRNDRNEQFF. CDR3 in DNA: TGCGCCAGCAGTAGAAACGACAGGAATGAGCAGTTCTTC.